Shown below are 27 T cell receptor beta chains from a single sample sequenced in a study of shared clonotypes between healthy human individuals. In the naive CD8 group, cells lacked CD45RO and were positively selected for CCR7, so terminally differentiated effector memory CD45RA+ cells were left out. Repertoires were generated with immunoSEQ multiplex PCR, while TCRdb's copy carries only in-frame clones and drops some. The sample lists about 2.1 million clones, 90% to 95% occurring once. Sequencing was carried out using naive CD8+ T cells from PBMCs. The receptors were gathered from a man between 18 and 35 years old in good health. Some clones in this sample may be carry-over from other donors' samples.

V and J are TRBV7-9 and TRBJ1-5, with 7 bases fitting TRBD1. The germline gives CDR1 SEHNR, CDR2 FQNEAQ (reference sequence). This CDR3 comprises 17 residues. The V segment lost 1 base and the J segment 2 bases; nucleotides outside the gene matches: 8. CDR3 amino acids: CASSLVRTGVRNQPQHF. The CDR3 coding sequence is TGTGCCAGCAGCTTAGTGCGTACAGGGGTTCGCAATCAGCCCCAGCATTTT.

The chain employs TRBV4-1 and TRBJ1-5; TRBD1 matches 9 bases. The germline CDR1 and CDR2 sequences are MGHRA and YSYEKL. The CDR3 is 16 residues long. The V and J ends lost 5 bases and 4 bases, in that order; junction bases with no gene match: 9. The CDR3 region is CASSGVGDRGNQPQHF. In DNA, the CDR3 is TGCGCCAGCAGCGGGGTGGGAGACAGGGGGAATCAGCCCCAGCATTTT.

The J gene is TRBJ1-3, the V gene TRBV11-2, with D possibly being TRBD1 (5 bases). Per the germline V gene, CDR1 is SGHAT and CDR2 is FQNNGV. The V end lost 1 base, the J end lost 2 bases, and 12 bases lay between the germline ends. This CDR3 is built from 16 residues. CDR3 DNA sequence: TGTGCCAGCAGCTTAGGCGTGGCAGGGACTGGAAACACCATATATTTT. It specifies CASSLGVAGTGNTIYF. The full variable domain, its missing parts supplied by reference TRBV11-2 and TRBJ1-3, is EAGVAQSPRYKIIEKRQSVAFWCNPISGHATLYWYQQILGQGPKLLIQFQNNGVVDDSQLPKDRFSAERLKGVDSTLKIQPAKLEDSAVYLCASSLGVAGTGNTIYFGEGSWLTVV.

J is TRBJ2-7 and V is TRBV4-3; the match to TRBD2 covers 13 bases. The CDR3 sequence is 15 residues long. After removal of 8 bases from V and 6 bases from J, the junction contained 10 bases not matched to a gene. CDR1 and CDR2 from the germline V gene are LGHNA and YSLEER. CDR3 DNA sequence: TGCGCCAGCGGCCCAGGACTAGCGGGAGACTCCGAGCAGTACTTC. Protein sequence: CASGPGLAGDSEQYF.

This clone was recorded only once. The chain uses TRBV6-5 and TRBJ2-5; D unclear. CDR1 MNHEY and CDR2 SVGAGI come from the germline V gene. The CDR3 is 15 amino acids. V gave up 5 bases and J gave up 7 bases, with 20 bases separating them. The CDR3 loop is CASSPGLRKSPTQYF. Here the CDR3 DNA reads TGTGCCAGCAGTCCCGGCCTTCGAAAGAGCCCGACCCAGTACTTC.

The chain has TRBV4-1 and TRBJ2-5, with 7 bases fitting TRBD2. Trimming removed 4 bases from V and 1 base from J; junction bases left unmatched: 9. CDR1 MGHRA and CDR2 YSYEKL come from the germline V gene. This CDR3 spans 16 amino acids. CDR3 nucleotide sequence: TGCGCCAGCAGCCGGGTGCCGGCGGGAGTCCAAGAGACCCAGTACTTC. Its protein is CASSRVPAGVQETQYF.

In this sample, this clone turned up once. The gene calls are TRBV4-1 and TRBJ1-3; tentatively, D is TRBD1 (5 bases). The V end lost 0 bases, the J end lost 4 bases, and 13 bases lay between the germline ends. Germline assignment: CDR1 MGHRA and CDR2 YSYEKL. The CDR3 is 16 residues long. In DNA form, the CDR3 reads TGCGCCAGCAGCCAAGATCACAGGCCGGAGGGAAACACCATATATTTT. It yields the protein CASSQDHRPEGNTIYF.

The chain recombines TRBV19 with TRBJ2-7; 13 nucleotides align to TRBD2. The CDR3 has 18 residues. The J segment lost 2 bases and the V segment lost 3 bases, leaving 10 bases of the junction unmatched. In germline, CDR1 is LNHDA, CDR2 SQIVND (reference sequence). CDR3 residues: CASSMATSGRGFAYEQYF. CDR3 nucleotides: TGTGCCAGTAGTATGGCAACTAGCGGGAGGGGTTTTGCCTACGAGCAGTACTTC. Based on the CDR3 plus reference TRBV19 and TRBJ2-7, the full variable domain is DGGITQSPKYLFRKEGQNVTLSCEQNLNHDAMYWYRQDPGQGLRLIYYSQIVNDFQKGDIAEGYSVSREKKESFPLTVTSAQKNPTAFYLCASSMATSGRGFAYEQYFGPGTRLTVT.

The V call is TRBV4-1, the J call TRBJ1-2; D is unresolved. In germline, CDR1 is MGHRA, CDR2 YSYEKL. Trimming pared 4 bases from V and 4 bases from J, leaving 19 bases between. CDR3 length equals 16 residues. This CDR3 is CASSPVWPRGSYGYTF. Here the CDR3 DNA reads TGCGCCAGCAGCCCCGTCTGGCCTCGAGGGTCCTATGGCTACACCTTC.

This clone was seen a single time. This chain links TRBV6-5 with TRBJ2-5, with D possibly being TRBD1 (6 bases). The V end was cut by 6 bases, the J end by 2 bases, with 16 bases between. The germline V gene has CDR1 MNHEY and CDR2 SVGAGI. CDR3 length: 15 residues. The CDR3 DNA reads TGTGCCAGCAGCAACGGACAGAATATTCAAGAGACCCAGTACTTC. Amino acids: CASSNGQNIQETQYF.

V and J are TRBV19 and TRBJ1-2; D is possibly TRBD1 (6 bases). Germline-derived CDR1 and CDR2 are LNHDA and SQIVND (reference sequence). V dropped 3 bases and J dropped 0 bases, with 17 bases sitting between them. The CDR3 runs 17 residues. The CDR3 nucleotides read TGTGCCAGTAGTATCCCATGGCAGGGACAAACTAACTATGGCTACACCTTC. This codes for CASSIPWQGQTNYGYTF.

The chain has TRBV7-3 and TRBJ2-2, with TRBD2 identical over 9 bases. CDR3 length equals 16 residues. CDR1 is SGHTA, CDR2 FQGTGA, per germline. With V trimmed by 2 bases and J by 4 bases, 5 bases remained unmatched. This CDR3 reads CASSLWASGITGELFF. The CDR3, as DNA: TGTGCCAGCAGCTTATGGGCTAGCGGGATCACCGGGGAGCTGTTTTTT. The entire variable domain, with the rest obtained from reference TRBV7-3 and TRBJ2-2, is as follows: GAGVSQTPSNKVTEKGKYVELRCDPISGHTALYWYRQSLGQGPEFLIYFQGTGAADDSGLPNDRFFAVRPEGSVSTLKIQRTERGDSAVYLCASSLWASGITGELFFGEGSRLTVL.

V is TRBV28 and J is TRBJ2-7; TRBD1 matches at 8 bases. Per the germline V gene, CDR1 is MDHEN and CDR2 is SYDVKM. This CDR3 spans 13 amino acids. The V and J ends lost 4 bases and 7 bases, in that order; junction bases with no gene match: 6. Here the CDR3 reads CASSSTGEWEQYF. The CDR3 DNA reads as TGTGCCAGCAGTTCGACAGGGGAGTGGGAGCAGTACTTC.

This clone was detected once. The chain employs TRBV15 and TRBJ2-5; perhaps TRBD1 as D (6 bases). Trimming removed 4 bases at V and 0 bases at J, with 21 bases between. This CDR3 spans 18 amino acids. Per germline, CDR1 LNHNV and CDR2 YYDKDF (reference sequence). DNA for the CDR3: TGTGCCACCAGCACCACACATGGGGGCAGGGCCCACCAAGAGACCCAGTACTTC. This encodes CATSTTHGGRAHQETQYF.

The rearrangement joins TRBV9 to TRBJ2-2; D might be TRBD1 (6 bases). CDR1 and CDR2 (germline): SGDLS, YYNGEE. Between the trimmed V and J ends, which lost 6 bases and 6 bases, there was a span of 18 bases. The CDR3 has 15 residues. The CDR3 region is CASTRDKLEAGELFF. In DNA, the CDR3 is TGTGCCAGCACCCGGGACAAACTGGAAGCCGGGGAGCTGTTTTTT.

CDR3: CAISPRQGGMETSGLNTGELFF. CDR3 nucleotides: TGTGCCATCAGTCCCCGACAGGGTGGAATGGAGACTAGCGGACTTAACACCGGGGAGCTGTTTTTT. The chain carries TRBV10-3 and TRBJ2-2, with 9 nucleotides matching TRBD2. Germline CDR1 and CDR2: ENHRY and SYGVKD. The V segment lost 5 bases and the J segment 2 bases; nucleotides outside the gene matches: 24. This CDR3 has 22 residues.

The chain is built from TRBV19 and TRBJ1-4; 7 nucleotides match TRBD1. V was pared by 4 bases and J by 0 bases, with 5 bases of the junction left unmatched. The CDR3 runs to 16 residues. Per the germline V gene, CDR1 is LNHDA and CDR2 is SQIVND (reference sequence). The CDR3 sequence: CASSNRGGATNEKLFF. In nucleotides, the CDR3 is TGTGCCAGTAGTAACAGGGGTGGAGCAACTAATGAAAAACTGTTTTTT.

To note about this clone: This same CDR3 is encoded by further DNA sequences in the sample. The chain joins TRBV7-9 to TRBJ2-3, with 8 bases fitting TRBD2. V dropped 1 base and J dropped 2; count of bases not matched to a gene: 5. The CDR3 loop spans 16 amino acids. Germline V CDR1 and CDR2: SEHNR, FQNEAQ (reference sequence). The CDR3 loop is CASSLGAGGSTDTQYF. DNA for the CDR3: TGTGCCAGCAGCTTAGGGGCGGGAGGTTCCACAGATACGCAGTATTTT. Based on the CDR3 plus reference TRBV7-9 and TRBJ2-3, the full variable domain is DTGVSQNPRHKITKRGQNVTFRCDPISEHNRLYWYRQTLGQGPEFLTYFQNEAQLEKSRLLSDRFSAERPKGSFSTLEIQRTEQGDSAMYLCASSLGAGGSTDTQYFGPGTRLTVL.

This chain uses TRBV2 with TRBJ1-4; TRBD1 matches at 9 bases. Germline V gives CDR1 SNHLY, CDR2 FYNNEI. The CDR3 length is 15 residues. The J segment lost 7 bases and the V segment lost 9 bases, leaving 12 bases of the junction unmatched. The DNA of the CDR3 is TGTGCCAGGACGAGGTACAGGGGGCCGGGTGAAAAACTGTTTTTT. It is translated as CARTRYRGPGEKLFF.

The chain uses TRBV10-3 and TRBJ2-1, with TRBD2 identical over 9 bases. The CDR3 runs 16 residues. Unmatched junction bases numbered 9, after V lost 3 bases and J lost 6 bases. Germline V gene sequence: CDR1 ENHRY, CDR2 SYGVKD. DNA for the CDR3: TGTGCCATCAGTGACCTAGCGGGGAAGAGTAGCAATGAGCAGTTCTTC. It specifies CAISDLAGKSSNEQFF.

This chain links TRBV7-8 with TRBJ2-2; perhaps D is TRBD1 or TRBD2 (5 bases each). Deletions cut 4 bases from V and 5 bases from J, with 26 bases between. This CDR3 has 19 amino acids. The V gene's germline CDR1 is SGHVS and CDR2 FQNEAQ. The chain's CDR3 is CASSWNEDQLGTETGELFF. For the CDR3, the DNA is TGTGCCAGCAGCTGGAATGAGGATCAATTGGGGACGGAAACCGGGGAGCTGTTTTTT.

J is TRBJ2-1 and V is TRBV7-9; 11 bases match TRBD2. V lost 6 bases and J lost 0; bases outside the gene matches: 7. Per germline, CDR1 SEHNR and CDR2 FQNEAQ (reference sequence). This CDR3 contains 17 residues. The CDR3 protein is CASRGLAALSSYNEQFF. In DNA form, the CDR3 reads TGTGCCAGCAGGGGACTAGCGGCCCTAAGCTCCTACAATGAGCAGTTCTTC.

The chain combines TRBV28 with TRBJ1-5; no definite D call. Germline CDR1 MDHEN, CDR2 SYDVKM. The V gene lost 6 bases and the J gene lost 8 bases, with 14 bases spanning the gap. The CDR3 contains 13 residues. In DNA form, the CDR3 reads TGTGCCAGCAGCCTCACTCAGACTGAGCCCCAGCATTTT. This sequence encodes CASSLTQTEPQHF.

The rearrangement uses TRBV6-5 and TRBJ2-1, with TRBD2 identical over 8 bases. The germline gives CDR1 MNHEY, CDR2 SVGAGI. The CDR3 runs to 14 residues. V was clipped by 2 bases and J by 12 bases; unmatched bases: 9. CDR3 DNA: TGTGCCAGCAGTTACGACGGGAGGGCCACTTGGCAGTTCTTC. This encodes CASSYDGRATWQFF.

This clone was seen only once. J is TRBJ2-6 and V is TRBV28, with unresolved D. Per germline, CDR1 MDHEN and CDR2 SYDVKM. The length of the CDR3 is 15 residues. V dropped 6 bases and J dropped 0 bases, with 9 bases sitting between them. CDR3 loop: CASSPLDSGANVLTF. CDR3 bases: TGTGCCAGCAGCCCTCTTGACTCTGGGGCCAACGTCCTGACTTTC.

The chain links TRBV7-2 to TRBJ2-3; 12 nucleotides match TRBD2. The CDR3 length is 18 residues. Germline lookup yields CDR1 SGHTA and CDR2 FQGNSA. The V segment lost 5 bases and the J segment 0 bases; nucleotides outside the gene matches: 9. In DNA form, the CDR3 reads TGTGCCAGCAGCCCCGCTAGCGGGAGGGTACAGAGCACAGATACGCAGTATTTT. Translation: CASSPASGRVQSTDTQYF.

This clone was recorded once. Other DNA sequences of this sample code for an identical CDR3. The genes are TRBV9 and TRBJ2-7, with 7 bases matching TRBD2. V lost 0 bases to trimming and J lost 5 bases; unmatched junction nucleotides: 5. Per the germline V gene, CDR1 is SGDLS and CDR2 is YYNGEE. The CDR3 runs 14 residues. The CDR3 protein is CASSVGGSGNEQYF. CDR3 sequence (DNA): TGTGCCAGCAGCGTAGGCGGGAGCGGCAACGAGCAGTACTTC.